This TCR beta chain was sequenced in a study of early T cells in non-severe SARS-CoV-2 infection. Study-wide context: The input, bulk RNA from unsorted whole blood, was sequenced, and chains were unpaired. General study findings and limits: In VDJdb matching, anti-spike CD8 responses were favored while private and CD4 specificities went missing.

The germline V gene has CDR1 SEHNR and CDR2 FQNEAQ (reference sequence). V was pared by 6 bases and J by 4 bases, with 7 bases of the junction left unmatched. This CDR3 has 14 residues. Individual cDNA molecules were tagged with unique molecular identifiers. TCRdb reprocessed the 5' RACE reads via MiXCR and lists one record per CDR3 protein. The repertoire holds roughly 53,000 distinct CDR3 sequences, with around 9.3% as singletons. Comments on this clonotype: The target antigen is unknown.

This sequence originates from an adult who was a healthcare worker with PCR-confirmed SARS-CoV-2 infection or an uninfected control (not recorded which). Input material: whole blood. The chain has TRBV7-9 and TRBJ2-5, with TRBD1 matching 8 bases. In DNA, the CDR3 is TGTGCCAGCAGTTGGACAGGGTTCGGAGAGACCCAGTACTTC. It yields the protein CASSWTGFGETQYF.